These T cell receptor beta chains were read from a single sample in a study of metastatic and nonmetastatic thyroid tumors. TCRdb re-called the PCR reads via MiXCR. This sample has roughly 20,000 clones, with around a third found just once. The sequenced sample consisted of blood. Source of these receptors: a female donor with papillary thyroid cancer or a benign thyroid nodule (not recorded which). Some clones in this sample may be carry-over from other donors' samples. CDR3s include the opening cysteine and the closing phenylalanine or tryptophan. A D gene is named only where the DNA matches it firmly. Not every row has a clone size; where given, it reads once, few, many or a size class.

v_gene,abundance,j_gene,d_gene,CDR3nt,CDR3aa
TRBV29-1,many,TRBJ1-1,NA,TGCAGCGTTGTCAGGGTGGTGGGTGACACTGAAGCTTTCTTT,CSVVRVVGDTEAFF
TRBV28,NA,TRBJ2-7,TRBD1,TGTGCCAGCAGTTTATTGCTGACAGGGGTTTACGAGCAGTACTTC,CASSLLLTGVYEQYF
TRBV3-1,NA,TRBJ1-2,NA,TGTGCCAGCAGCCAAGGGGCAGGGGTCTATGGCTACACCTTC,CASSQGAGVYGYTF
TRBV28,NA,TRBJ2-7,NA,TGTGCCAGCAGTTTATGGGGGAGATCCTACGAGCAGTACTTC,CASSLWGRSYEQYF
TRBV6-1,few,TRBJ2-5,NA,TGTGCCAGCGGTGTGACGTTTGGGACCCAGTACTTC,CASGVTFGTQYF
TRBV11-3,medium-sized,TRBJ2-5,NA,TGTGCCAGCAGCTCTGGACAGAAAGAGACCCAGTACTTC,CASSSGQKETQYF
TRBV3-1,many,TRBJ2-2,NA,TGTGCCAGCAGCCAAGAACGGCGGAGGAACACCGGGGAGCTGTTTTTT,CASSQERRRNTGELFF
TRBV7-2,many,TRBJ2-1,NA,TGTGCCAGCAGCCTCCCTTGGGGTGACCCCTCCTACAATGAGCAGTTCTTC,CASSLPWGDPSYNEQFF
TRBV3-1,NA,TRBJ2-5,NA,TGTGCCAGCAGCCATGGAGAGACCCAGTACTTC,CASSHGETQYF
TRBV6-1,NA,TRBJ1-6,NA,TGTGCCAGCAGTGAAGTGACAGAAGGTAGTTCACCCCTCCACTTT,CASSEVTEGSSPLHF
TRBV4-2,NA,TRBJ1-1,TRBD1,TGTGCCAGCAGCCAGACCGACAGGGACACTGAAGCTTTCTTT,CASSQTDRDTEAFF
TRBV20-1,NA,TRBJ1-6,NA,TGCAGTGCGGGGAAAGGGCCCAGGGGTTCACCCCTCCACTTT,CSAGKGPRGSPLHF
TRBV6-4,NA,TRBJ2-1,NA,TGTGCCAGCAGTGATTCCTACGGACGGGCGGGGGCAACCTACAATGAGCAGTTCTTC,CASSDSYGRAGATYNEQFF
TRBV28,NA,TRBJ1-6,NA,TGTGCCAGCCATGAGGAATATAATTCACCCCTCCACTTT,CASHEEYNSPLHF
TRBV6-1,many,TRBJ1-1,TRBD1,TGTGCCAGCAGGGGCCGCCAGACAGGGGGCTCGGGCACTGAAGCTTTCTTT,CASRGRQTGGSGTEAFF
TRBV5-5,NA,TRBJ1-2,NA,TGTGCCAGCAGCCCCCGCGAAGGCCATTTTGGCTACACCTTC,CASSPREGHFGYTF
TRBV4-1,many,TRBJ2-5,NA,TGCGCCAGCAGCCAACAGCATGAAGGGGAGACCCAGTACTTC,CASSQQHEGETQYF
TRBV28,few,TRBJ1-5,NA,TGTGCCAGTGTCAGTAGAGGAGGGCTGAGTCAGCCCCAGCATTTT,CASVSRGGLSQPQHF
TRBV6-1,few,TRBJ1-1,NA,TGTGCCAGCAGTGGGGGGACATACCTTAACACTGAAGCTTCCTTT,CASSGGTYLNTEASF
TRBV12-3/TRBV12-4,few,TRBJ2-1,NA,TGTGCCAGCAATTTCCCGGGTCGTGAGCAGTTCTTC,CASNFPGREQFF
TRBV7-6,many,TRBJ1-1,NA,TGTGCCAGCAGCTCGGACGCAAACACTGAAGCTTTCTTT,CASSSDANTEAFF
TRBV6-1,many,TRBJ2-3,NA,TGTGCCAGCAGCATTCTACAGGGTGATACGCAGTATTTT,CASSILQGDTQYF
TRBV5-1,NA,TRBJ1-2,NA,TGCGCCAGCAGCTTGGCTGGCGGAGATGGCTACACCTTC,CASSLAGGDGYTF
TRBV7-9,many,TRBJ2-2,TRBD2,TGTGCCAGCAGCCACGGAGCGGGGGCAAACACCGGGGAGCTGTTTTTT,CASSHGAGANTGELFF
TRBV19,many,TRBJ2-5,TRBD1,TGTGCCAGTAGTTCCTTGACGACAGGGAGAGGAGAGACCCAGTACTTC,CASSSLTTGRGETQYF
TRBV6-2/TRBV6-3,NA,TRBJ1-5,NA,TGTGCCAGCAGTTACTCGATCCAGGCGATACAGCCCCAGCATTTT,CASSYSIQAIQPQHF
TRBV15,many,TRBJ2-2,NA,TGTGCCACCAGCAGCATCCGGGGGAACACCGGGGAGCTGTTTTTT,CATSSIRGNTGELFF
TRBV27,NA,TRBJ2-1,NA,TGTGCCAGCAGACACTCACTAGGGCACGATGAGCAGTTCTTC,CASRHSLGHDEQFF
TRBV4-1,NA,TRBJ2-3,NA,TGCGCCAGCAGCCCTATCCCGGGGTCTGGCACAGATACGCAGTATTTT,CASSPIPGSGTDTQYF
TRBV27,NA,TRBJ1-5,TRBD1,TGTGCCATCATTCCCCGGGCAGGGGGTCAGCCCCAGCATTTT,CAIIPRAGGQPQHF
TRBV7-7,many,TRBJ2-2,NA,TGTGCCAGCAGCGCAGGGGGGGTCCTCACCGGGGAGCTGTTTTTT,CASSAGGVLTGELFF
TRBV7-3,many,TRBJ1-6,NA,TGTGCCAGCAGCGCTTCCTATAATTCACCCCTCCACTTT,CASSASYNSPLHF
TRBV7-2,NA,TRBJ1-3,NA,TGTGCCAGCAGCTTTCGGGCTGGGGACACCATATATTTT,CASSFRAGDTIYF
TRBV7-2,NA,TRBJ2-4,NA,TGTGCCAGCAGCTTAGTGGGAAACATTCAGTACTTC,CASSLVGNIQYF
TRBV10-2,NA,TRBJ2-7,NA,TGCGCCAGCAGTGATTACTGCCCAGCGGTGGACTCCTACGAGCAGTACTTC,CASSDYCPAVDSYEQYF
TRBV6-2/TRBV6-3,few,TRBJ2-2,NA,TGTGCCAGCAGTTACTCCCCAAACACCGGGGAGCTGTTTTTT,CASSYSPNTGELFF
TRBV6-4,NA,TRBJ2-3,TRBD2,TGTGCCAGCAGTGACTCAAGCGGGGGGGCCACAGATACGCAGTATTTT,CASSDSSGGATDTQYF